The rows below give T cell receptor beta chains drawn from one sample of a study of blood T cell repertoires in COVID-19. Assay used: immunoSEQ multiplex PCR; TCRdb lists only in-frame clones, some missing. The data show 310,000 or so clones, roughly 90% seen once. The specimen was peripheral blood. The receptors were gathered from a woman aged 50 to 60 who had recovered from COVID-19. Each CDR3 is given with its conserved first and last residue. Fields, in order: D gene, V gene, clone size, J gene, CDR3 protein, CDR3 DNA. The D gene is left open where the match is weak. Size values are once, few and many counts, or a class for expanded clones, and some rows have none.

>TRBD2|TRBV30|.|TRBJ2-1
CACAAGLAGYNEQFF
TGTGCCTGTGCGGCGGGACTAGCTGGCTACAATGAGCAGTTCTTC
>TRBD1|TRBV28|.|TRBJ1-2
CASSRDRGFPNYGYTF
TGTGCCAGCAGCCGGGACAGGGGATTCCCGAACTATGGCTACACCTTC
>TRBD1|TRBV5-1|.|TRBJ1-2
CASSAPGGTGYTF
TGCGCCAGCAGCGCGCCAGGGGGCACGGGCTACACCTTC
>.|TRBV19|few|TRBJ1-4
CASSIFGHEKLFF
TGTGCCAGTAGTATTTTTGGGCACGAAAAACTGTTTTTT
>.|TRBV6-2/TRBV6-3|.|TRBJ1-1
CASSPLERTEAFF
TGTGCCAGCAGTCCCCTAGAGCGGACTGAAGCTTTCTTT
>.|TRBV5-1|once|TRBJ2-1
CASGSPRGRSYNEQFF
TGCGCCAGCGGTTCACCCAGGGGCCGTTCCTACAATGAGCAGTTCTTC
>TRBD1|TRBV7-9|few|TRBJ1-1
CASSLDRTGGTEAFF
TGTGCCAGCAGCTTAGACCGGACAGGGGGCACTGAAGCTTTCTTT
>.|TRBV7-3|few|TRBJ1-1
CASSSPTAGPEAFF
TGTGCCAGCAGCTCCCCGACAGCCGGGCCTGAAGCTTTCTTT
>.|TRBV11-3|.|TRBJ2-7
CASSLMRGSREQYF
TGTGCCAGCAGCTTAATGCGGGGATCAAGGGAGCAGTACTTC
>.|TRBV7-7|.|TRBJ1-1
CASSQDRWTEAFF
TGTGCTAGCAGCCAAGACAGGTGGACTGAAGCTTTCTTT
>.|TRBV11-2|.|TRBJ1-1
CASRLGGPEAFF
TGTGCCAGCAGACTGGGGGGGCCTGAAGCTTTCTTT
>.|TRBV19|.|TRBJ1-5
CASHREGWNQPQHF
TGTGCCAGTCACAGGGAGGGATGGAATCAGCCCCAGCATTTT
>TRBD1|TRBV6-5|.|TRBJ1-1
CASGGQGAVGTEAFF
TGTGCCAGCGGGGGGCAGGGGGCCGTGGGCACTGAAGCTTTCTTT